The clone carrying this T cell receptor (beta chain) was counted only a few times. Its antigen is still unknown. The entry originates in a study of beta chain features in type 1 diabetes. Study results and caveats: Junctions at VDJ sites from type 1 diabetes patients had fewer insertions and more deletions.

CDR1 is MDHEN and CDR2 is SYDVKM in the germline V gene. This CDR3 has 16 residues. The V segment lost 3 bases and the J segment 9 bases; nucleotides outside the gene matches: 16. Expressed TCRB transcripts were sequenced because the entire RNA isolate underwent reverse transcription. Profiled with immunoSEQ multiplex PCR; TCRdb holds only in-frame clones, not every one. The data contain 300,000 or so clones, approximately 8% of them singletons. The TCR originated in a woman younger than 35 in good health. The V and J genes are TRBV28 and TRBJ2-5, with TRBD1 identical over 7 bases. Sequencing was carried out using central memory CD4+ T cells from blood. CDR3 sequence (DNA): TGTGCCAGCAGTTTCTCGAGGGTGGACAGGTCCCCGGCCCAGTACTTC. It yields the protein CASSFSRVDRSPAQYF.